The 32 T cell receptor beta chains given below trace back to one sample, sequenced in a study of T cell responses to AZD1222 COVID-19 vaccine (dated by TCRdb to the early 2020s). The method was the immunoSEQ multiplex PCR assay. TCRdb carries this immuneACCESS record with in-frame sequences only. Its versions omit some clonotypes, under half of them owing to an unresolved V gene in the studies checked, with the rest unexplained. This sample lists under 150,000 clones; about 90% were detected once. Of the sample, about 3% falls within the top ten clones. In the paper's terms, the time point label means: baseline before first vaccination. The treatment or condition label for this specimen denotes: meningococcal conjugate vaccine given as trial control. Sequencing was performed on peripheral blood, taken on day 0 of MenACWY control vaccination. These receptors originate from an adult in good health.

The genes are TRBV28 and TRBJ2-3; 14 positions match TRBD2. Trimming cost V 2 bases and J 1 base; bases outside gene matches: 2. Germline lookup yields CDR1 MDHEN and CDR2 SYDVKM. The CDR3 has 17 residues. CDR3 protein: CASSLGGLAGGTDTQYF. CDR3 DNA sequence: TGTGCCAGCAGTTTAGGGGGACTAGCGGGAGGCACAGATACGCAGTATTTT. Full variable domain (rest looked up from reference TRBV28 and TRBJ2-3): DVKVTQSSRYLVKRTGEKVFLECVQDMDHENMFWYRQDPGLGLRLIYFSYDVKMKEKGDIPEGYSVSREKKERFSLILESASTNQTSMYLCASSLGGLAGGTDTQYFGPGTRLTVL.

The chain recombines TRBV9 with TRBJ2-2; 7 bases map to TRBD2. The germline V gene encodes CDR1 SGDLS and CDR2 YYNGEE. This CDR3 comprises 16 residues. Germline trimming cut 0 bases from V and 3 bases from J; bases unmatched to any gene: 5. The CDR3 is CASSVGGSPDTGELFF. The CDR3 bases are TGTGCCAGCAGCGTAGGCGGGAGCCCGGACACCGGGGAGCTGTTTTTT.

This chain joins TRBV19 and TRBJ1-2; TRBD1 is a possible D gene (5 bases). CDR1 is LNHDA and CDR2 is SQIVND in the germline V gene (reference sequence). The CDR3 runs 12 residues. V was clipped by 6 bases and J by 6 bases, with 11 bases between them. Here the CDR3 reads CASRWGGHGYTF. As DNA, the CDR3 is TGTGCCAGTAGGTGGGGGGGTCATGGCTACACCTTC.

The chain is built from TRBV6-5 and TRBJ1-1, with 9 bases lining up with TRBD1. J was trimmed by 1 base and V by 10 bases; bases with no gene match: 7. The CDR3 consists of 14 residues. Germline V CDR1 and CDR2: MNHEY, SVGAGI. CDR3 sequence reads: CANLQGAGNTEAFF. The CDR3 coding sequence is TGTGCCAATTTACAGGGGGCCGGGAACACTGAAGCTTTCTTT.

This chain connects TRBV20-1 to TRBJ2-7; D is ambiguous. Germline values: CDR1 DFQATT, CDR2 SNEGSKA (reference sequence). The CDR3 has 15 residues. V was pared by 3 bases and J by 0 bases, with 15 bases between. The CDR3 here is CSASSSALSSYEQYF. As DNA, the CDR3 is TGCAGTGCTAGTTCCTCCGCCCTCAGCTCCTACGAGCAGTACTTC.

The chain combines TRBV9 with TRBJ1-2; D possibly corresponds to TRBD1 (6 bases). V lost 0 bases and J 7 bases, leaving 16 bases between the germline ends. Germline-derived CDR1 and CDR2 are SGDLS and YYNGEE. This CDR3 has 15 amino acids. CDR3 in DNA: TGTGCCAGCAGCGTAGGACAGGAAAGCTTCGGTGGCTACACCTTC. As protein: CASSVGQESFGGYTF.

The chain has TRBV30 and TRBJ1-4; unclear D gene. Deletions cut 5 bases from V and 5 bases from J, with 9 bases between. Germline CDR1 reads GTSNPN; CDR2 reads SVGIG (reference sequence). This CDR3 is built from 12 residues. The CDR3 loop is CAWGRLNEKLFF. The CDR3, as DNA: TGTGCCTGGGGCAGGCTGAATGAAAAACTGTTTTTT.

The rearrangement joins TRBV7-6 to TRBJ2-7, with D perhaps being TRBD1 or TRBD2 (5 bases each). Per germline, CDR1 SGHVS and CDR2 FNYEAQ. Deletions cut 6 bases from V and 3 bases from J, with 21 bases between. CDR3 length: 16 amino acids. CDR3 DNA: TGTGCCAGCAGTCCTTATCCACAGGTACGGGGCTACGAGCAGTACTTC. This encodes CASSPYPQVRGYEQYF. The whole variable domain, filled in from reference TRBV7-6 and TRBJ2-7, reads GAGVSQSPRYKVTKRGQDVALRCDPISGHVSLYWYRQALGQGPEFLTYFNYEAQQDKSGLPNDRFSAERPEGSISTLTIQRTEQRDSAMYRCASSPYPQVRGYEQYFGPGTRLTVT.

The V call is TRBV2, the J call TRBJ2-3; 11 nucleotides align to TRBD1. Germline CDR1 SNHLY, CDR2 FYNNEI. The V segment lost 6 bases and the J segment 3 bases; nucleotides outside the gene matches: 5. This CDR3 has 15 amino acids. CDR3 nucleotides: TGTGCCAGCAGGAAGGGACAGGGGGTGACAGATACGCAGTATTTT. Protein product: CASRKGQGVTDTQYF.

This chain uses TRBV12-3 or TRBV12-4 with TRBJ1-5; the D gene is possibly TRBD1 (5 bases). Trimming removed 5 bases from V and 7 bases from J, with 12 bases in between. CDR3 length equals 13 residues. The CDR3 DNA is TGTGCCAGCAGTCCCGGGGCTAGGCAGCCCCAGCATTTT. This codes for CASSPGARQPQHF.

This chain connects TRBV27 to TRBJ1-1; D call uncertain. From germline, CDR1 is MNHEY and CDR2 SMNVEV (reference sequence). CDR3 size: 13 residues. V shed 2 bases and J shed 4 bases, with 8 bases lying between them. Here the CDR3 DNA reads TGTGCCAGCAGTTTACAATTTGCCACTGAAGCTTTCTTT. It encodes CASSLQFATEAFF.

The chain employs TRBV29-1 and TRBJ1-2; D is uncertain. CDR3 length: 17 residues. CDR1 is SQVTM and CDR2 is ANQGSEA in the germline V gene. V was shortened by 1 base and J by 0 bases, with 18 bases between the two germline ends. The CDR3 DNA follows: TGCAGCGTTGAAGGGGTTTTTCAGGTCGAGTCTAACTATGGCTACACCTTC. This gives the protein CSVEGVFQVESNYGYTF.

The chain has TRBV2 and TRBJ1-1; D may be TRBD1 (5 bases). Germline-derived CDR1 and CDR2 are SNHLY and FYNNEI. This CDR3 is built from 17 residues. The V end lost 1 base, the J end lost 2 bases, and 17 bases lay between the germline ends. The CDR3 is CASSEGQGRKANTEAFF. The CDR3 DNA reads as TGTGCCAGCAGTGAAGGGCAGGGACGGAAGGCTAACACTGAAGCTTTCTTT.

The chain uses TRBV9 and TRBJ1-3, with no clear D. CDR3 length equals 14 residues. Germline V gene data show CDR1 as SGDLS and CDR2 as YYNGEE. Deletions cut 4 bases from V and 0 bases from J, with 8 bases between. As DNA, the CDR3 is TGTGCCAGCAGCCCCCCCGGCTCTGGAAACACCATATATTTT. This translates into CASSPPGSGNTIYF.

This clone was found once. This same CDR3 is encoded by further DNA sequences in the sample. This rearrangement joins TRBV18 to TRBJ2-5; the D is unclear. The CDR3 spans 11 residues. The ends were cut back, 3 bases at V and 5 bases at J, with 4 bases in the middle. Germline V gives CDR1 KGHSH, CDR2 LQKENI. As DNA, the CDR3 is TGTGCCAGCTCACCTCGCGAGACCCAGTACTTC. Translating it yields CASSPRETQYF. The full variable domain, rest sourced from reference TRBV18 and TRBJ2-5, is NAGVMQNPRHLVRRRGQEARLRCSPMKGHSHVYWYRQLPEEGLKFMVYLQKENIIDESGMPKERFSAEFPKEGPSILRIQQVVRGDSAAYFCASSPRETQYFGPGTRLLVL.

This rearrangement joins TRBV14 to TRBJ1-1; D gene uncertain. V was cut by 5 bases and J by 0 bases, with 13 bases left in between. The CDR3 contains 15 residues. From germline, CDR1 is SGHDN and CDR2 FVKESK. As DNA, the CDR3 is TGTGCCAGCAGCAAGGCGCGGGAAATGAACACTGAAGCTTTCTTT. This sequence encodes CASSKAREMNTEAFF.

The gene calls are TRBV9 and TRBJ2-3, with D tentatively TRBD1 or TRBD2 (5 bases each). The germline CDR1 and CDR2 sequences are SGDLS and YYNGEE. The CDR3 spans 17 residues. The V gene lost 3 bases and the J gene lost 0 bases, with 17 bases spanning the gap. This chain's CDR3 is CASSEAGDGGSTDTQYF. The CDR3 bases are TGTGCCAGCAGCGAGGCCGGGGATGGGGGAAGCACAGATACGCAGTATTTT.

The chain has TRBV24-1 and TRBJ1-5; 10 nucleotides line up with TRBD1. V trimming: 9 bases; J trimming: 4 bases; junction bases outside the gene matches: 5. Germline V gives CDR1 KGHDR, CDR2 SFDVKD. The CDR3 is 14 amino acids. The CDR3 loop reads CATGDRGGNQPQHF. CDR3 sequence (DNA): TGTGCCACCGGGGACAGGGGCGGGAATCAGCCCCAGCATTTT.

The rearrangement links TRBV3-1 (or the pseudogene TRBV3-2) to TRBJ1-3; D is uncertain. The ends were cut back, 4 bases at V and 0 bases at J, with 10 bases in the middle. Germline CDR1 reads LGHDT; CDR2 reads YNNKEL (reference sequence). The CDR3 extends over 15 amino acids. CDR3 sequence (DNA): TGTGCCAGCAGCCCCTCTCACCCCTCTGGAAACACCATATATTTT. This sequence encodes CASSPSHPSGNTIYF.

J is TRBJ2-3 and V is TRBV5-1; the D gene is possibly TRBD1 (6 bases). Germline CDR1 is SGHRS and CDR2 is YFSETQ. This CDR3 comprises 16 residues. V lost 4 bases, J lost 1 base, and 16 bases lay in between. The CDR3 reads CASSPQGGKGTDTQYF. DNA for the CDR3: TGCGCCAGCAGCCCCCAAGGGGGAAAGGGCACAGATACGCAGTATTTT. The complete variable domain, with remaining parts taken from reference TRBV5-1 and TRBJ2-3, reads KAGVTQTPRYLIKTRGQQVTLSCSPISGHRSVSWYQQTPGQGLQFLFEYFSETQRNKGNFPGRFSGRQFSNSRSEMNVSTLELGDSALYLCASSPQGGKGTDTQYFGPGTRLTVL.

The J gene is TRBJ2-7, the V gene TRBV11-2; 9 bases align to TRBD1. There are 14 residues in the CDR3. Trimming removed 4 bases from V and 2 bases from J; junction bases left unmatched: 3. Germline V gives CDR1 SGHAT, CDR2 FQNNGV. The DNA of the CDR3 is TGTGCCAGCAGCTATACAGGGGGCCCCTACGAGCAGTACTTC. Protein sequence: CASSYTGGPYEQYF.

The V gene is TRBV7-9, the J gene TRBJ1-1, with 7 nucleotides matching TRBD1. Germline-derived CDR1 and CDR2 are SEHNR and FQNEAQ (reference sequence). Trimming removed 5 bases from V and 1 base from J; junction bases left unmatched: 1. CDR3 length: 13 amino acids. Here the CDR3 DNA reads TGTGCCAGCAGCGGACAGGAGAACACTGAAGCTTTCTTT. Protein sequence: CASSGQENTEAFF.

V is TRBV7-2 and J is TRBJ1-5; D not resolved. Germline V CDR1 and CDR2: SGHTA, FQGNSA. V lost 3 bases and J lost 0, with 6 bases in between. The CDR3 contains 14 residues. The CDR3 nucleotides are TGTGCCAGCAGCTTGCAAAATAGCAATCAGCCCCAGCATTTT. Protein product: CASSLQNSNQPQHF.

The chain couples TRBV28 to TRBJ2-7; D not resolved. Germline V gene data show CDR1 as MDHEN and CDR2 as SYDVKM. This CDR3 spans 11 amino acids. Trimming shortened V by 5 bases and J by 6 bases, and 8 bases separated the two germline ends. The CDR3 coding sequence is TGTGCCAGCAGTCTACGTTCCGAGCAGTACTTC. This codes for CASSLRSEQYF.

CDR3 amino acids: CASSQRVEARLRGYTF. As DNA, the CDR3 is TGTGCCAGCAGCCAAAGAGTCGAAGCAAGGCTGCGAGGCTACACCTTC. The rearrangement joins TRBV3-1 (or the pseudogene TRBV3-2) to TRBJ1-2; D remains ambiguous. CDR3 length: 16 amino acids. Trimming left V 2 bases short and J 8 bases short, with 21 bases between. Germline assignment: CDR1 LGHDT and CDR2 YNNKEL (reference sequence).

The chain couples TRBV7-2 to TRBJ1-2, with D possibly being TRBD1 (5 bases). From germline, CDR1 is SGHTA and CDR2 FQGNSA. The CDR3 spans 13 residues. V lost 2 bases and J lost 8, with 12 bases in between. The CDR3 region is CASSLRGLQGYTF. The CDR3 DNA is TGTGCCAGCAGCTTAAGGGGACTCCAGGGCTACACCTTC.

In nucleotides, the CDR3 is TGTGCCAGCAGCTCTAGCGGGGGGGCGTACAATGAGCAGTTCTTC. Translated, it gives CASSSSGGAYNEQFF. V gene TRBV7-3 combines with J gene TRBJ2-1; TRBD2 agrees at 12 bases. Germline-derived CDR1 and CDR2 are SGHTA and FQGTGA. Trimming at V came to 4 bases and at J to 4 bases, leaving 2 bases not matched to a gene. CDR3 length: 15 amino acids.

V is TRBV7-3 and J is TRBJ1-1; D remains ambiguous. This CDR3 is 13 amino acids long. Trimming pared 5 bases from V and 2 bases from J, leaving 9 bases between. Germline V gives CDR1 SGHTA, CDR2 FQGTGA. The CDR3 sequence: CASSSSPNTEAFF. The CDR3 nucleotides are TGTGCCAGCAGCAGCAGTCCCAACACTGAAGCTTTCTTT.

The rearrangement uses TRBV6-5 and TRBJ1-3, with D unresolved. CDR3 length: 13 residues. With 10 bases removed from V and 0 bases from J, the gap between germline ends came to 10 bases. The germline gives CDR1 MNHEY, CDR2 SVGAGI. CDR3 nucleotide sequence: TGTGCCATCGCCTTGAGCTCTGGAAACACCATATATTTT. The encoded protein is CAIALSSGNTIYF.

About this clone: This same CDR3 is encoded by further DNA sequences in the sample. The rearrangement joins TRBV11-2 to TRBJ1-5; tentative D call: TRBD1 (5 bases). Trimming removed 3 bases at V and 5 bases at J, with 8 bases between. There are 13 residues in the CDR3. CDR1 is SGHAT, CDR2 FQNNGV, per germline. The DNA of the CDR3 is TGTGCCAGCAGCTTGGGAGGGGATCAGCCCCAGCATTTT. Amino acid sequence: CASSLGGDQPQHF.

As concerns this clone: One junction end disagrees with the germline gene, perhaps due to a read error. This chain links TRBV2 with TRBJ2-1; D gene unclear. The germline V gene encodes CDR1 SNHLY and CDR2 FYNNEI. The CDR3 is made up of 16 amino acids. The CDR3 sequence is CASREERTISYNEQFF. The CDR3 bases are TGTGCCAGCAGGGAAGAAAGGACCATCTCCTACAATGAGCAGTTCTTC.

This clone was observed a handful of times. This chain joins TRBV5-5 and TRBJ1-5; a possible D gene is TRBD1 (6 bases). Trimming cost V 1 base and J 1 base, with 12 bases left between them. Germline CDR1 and CDR2: SGHKS and YYEKEE (reference sequence). There are 16 residues in the CDR3. The CDR3 bases are TGTGCCAGCAGCTTGATGTCAGGGGACAGCAATCAGCCCCAGCATTTT. Protein: CASSLMSGDSNQPQHF.